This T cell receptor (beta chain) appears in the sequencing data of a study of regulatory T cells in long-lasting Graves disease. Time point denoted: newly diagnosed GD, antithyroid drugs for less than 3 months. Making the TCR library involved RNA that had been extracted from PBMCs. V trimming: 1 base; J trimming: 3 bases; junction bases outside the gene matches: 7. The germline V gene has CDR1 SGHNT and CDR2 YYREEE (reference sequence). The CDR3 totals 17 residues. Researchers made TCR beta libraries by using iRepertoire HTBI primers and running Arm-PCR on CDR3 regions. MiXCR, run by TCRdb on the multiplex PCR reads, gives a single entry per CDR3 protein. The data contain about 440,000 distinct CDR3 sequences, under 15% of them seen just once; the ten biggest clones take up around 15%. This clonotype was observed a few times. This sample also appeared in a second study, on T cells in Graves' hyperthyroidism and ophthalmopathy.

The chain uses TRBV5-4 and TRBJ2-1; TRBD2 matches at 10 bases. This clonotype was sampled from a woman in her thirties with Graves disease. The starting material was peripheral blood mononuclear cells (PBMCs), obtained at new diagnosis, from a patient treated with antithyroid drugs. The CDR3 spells CASSLSLAGDGYNEQFF. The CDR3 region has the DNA TGTGCCAGCAGCTTGAGCCTAGCGGGAGATGGCTACAATGAGCAGTTCTTC.